The clone carrying this T cell receptor beta chain was seen repeatedly, ten times or more. Its matching antigen is unknown. This sample stems from a study of spatial heterogeneity in lung cancer. Turning to the study itself: There were, on average, more than eight raw-read appearances for each unique TCR and UMI combination.

Study observations and caveats: Coverage estimated for tumor T cells reached around 7% for alpha chains and roughly 14% for beta chains. For expanded intratumoral alpha and beta TCRs, counts tracked tumor mutation counts.

The length of the CDR3 is 14 residues. Germline V gene sequence: CDR1 SNHLY, CDR2 FYNNEI. Trimming shortened V by 6 bases and J by 5 bases, and 16 bases separated the two germline ends. As for time point: sample taken at primary tumor resection. Donation came from around 72 patients with untreated early-stage non-small cell lung cancer. Tumor, nontumor lung or frozen PBMC supplied whole RNA that was sequenced unsorted. TCRdb reprocessed the 5' RACE reads via MiXCR and lists one record per CDR3 protein. The table has 25,000 to 30,000 distinct CDR3 sequences, 7.1% seen once. This sequence originates from a male donor with early-stage non-small cell lung cancer. Source: lung tumor tissue, taken at surgery. The chain carries TRBV2 and TRBJ1-1; tentative D call: TRBD1 (5 bases). The CDR3 sequence is CASRGVGVWTEAFF. In DNA, the CDR3 is TGTGCCAGCAGGGGGGTTGGAGTATGGACTGAAGCTTTCTTT.